This is a list of T cell receptor beta chains from one sample in a study of blood T cell repertoires in COVID-19. Libraries were prepared by immunoSEQ multiplex PCR; TCRdb keeps only in-frame clonotypes and omits some of them. The sample has approximately 300,000 clones, around 87% seen once. Sequencing used peripheral blood. Every receptor here comes from a middle-aged woman with COVID-19, enrolled during active disease. Both conserved end residues are part of each CDR3. A D gene is named only where the DNA matches it firmly. A row's size may be missing; if present it is once, few, many or a size class.

CDR3 protein | CDR3 DNA | CDR3 length | J gene | clone size | V gene | D gene
CASSAGLGQETQYF | TGTGCCAGCAGCGCGGGACTAGGCCAAGAGACCCAGTACTTC | 14 | TRBJ2-5 | . | TRBV9 | TRBD2
CASSWGTGYGYTF | TGTGCCAGCAGTTGGGGGACAGGATATGGCTACACCTTC | 13 | TRBJ1-2 | . | TRBV12-3/TRBV12-4 | TRBD1
CATSDNRGQYF | TGTGCCACCAGTGATAACAGGGGGCAGTACTTC | 11 | TRBJ2-7 | . | TRBV24-1 | TRBD1
CASSVGDHLRRTEAFF | TGTGCCAGCAGCGTAGGCGACCACTTGCGGAGGACTGAAGCTTTCTTT | 16 | TRBJ1-1 | . | TRBV9 | .
CASSVQGAGTDTQYF | TGCGCCAGCAGCGTCCAGGGGGCGGGCACAGATACGCAGTATTTT | 15 | TRBJ2-3 | . | TRBV4-1 | TRBD1
CASSLLLGTGVFSGANVLTF | TGTGCCAGCAGTTTATTACTGGGGACAGGGGTATTCTCTGGGGCCAACGTCCTGACTTTC | 20 | TRBJ2-6 | once | TRBV27 | TRBD1
CASSQGPSGGNQPQHF | TGCGCCAGCAGCCAAGGTCCGTCGGGTGGGAATCAGCCCCAGCATTTT | 16 | TRBJ1-5 | . | TRBV4-1 | .
CAISERGTGPTLNIQYF | TGTGCCATCAGTGAGCGGGGGACAGGTCCAACTCTAAACATTCAGTACTTC | 17 | TRBJ2-4 | . | TRBV10-3 | TRBD1
CASSPLPGGNEKLFF | TGTGCCAGCTCACCACTACCGGGGGGAAATGAAAAACTGTTTTTT | 15 | TRBJ1-4 | once | TRBV18 | .
CASSSQGVANYGYTF | TGTGCCAGCAGTTCTCAGGGGGTAGCTAACTATGGCTACACCTTC | 15 | TRBJ1-2 | once | TRBV28 | TRBD1
CASGEQGAHGYTF | TGCGCCAGCGGGGAACAGGGGGCCCATGGCTACACCTTC | 13 | TRBJ1-2 | . | TRBV5-1 | TRBD1
CASSETGNTEAFF | TGTGCCAGCAGTGAGACAGGGAACACTGAAGCTTTCTTT | 13 | TRBJ1-1 | . | TRBV6-1 | .
CASSVETGRTGELFF | TGTGCCAGCAGCGTGGAGACAGGGCGAACCGGGGAGCTGTTTTTT | 15 | TRBJ2-2 | . | TRBV7-2 | TRBD1
CSGQGANYGYTF | TGCAGCGGACAGGGAGCTAACTATGGCTACACCTTC | 12 | TRBJ1-2 | . | TRBV29-1 | TRBD1
CASSLTIRRGGLVNEQFF | TGTGCCAGCAGCTTAACTATTAGGCGGGGGGGCCTAGTCAATGAGCAGTTCTTC | 18 | TRBJ2-1 | . | TRBV7-2 | TRBD2
CASSPQLGQGQETQYF | TGTGCCAGCAGCCCCCAGTTGGGACAGGGTCAAGAGACCCAGTACTTC | 16 | TRBJ2-5 | . | TRBV5-6 | TRBD1
CASSPRTGAGNEQFF | TGTGCCAGCAGTCCGCGGACAGGGGCGGGGAATGAGCAGTTCTTC | 15 | TRBJ2-1 | . | TRBV28 | TRBD1
CASSLAGPYNEQFF | TGTGCCAGCAGCTTAGCGGGACCCTACAATGAGCAGTTCTTC | 14 | TRBJ2-1 | . | TRBV7-3 | .
CASSLGGARESPLHF | TGTGCCAGCAGTTTGGGGGGGGCGCGGGAATCACCCCTCCACTTT | 15 | TRBJ1-6 | . | TRBV28 | .
CASNQGNQPQHF | TGTGCCAGTAACCAGGGGAATCAGCCCCAGCATTTT | 12 | TRBJ1-5 | . | TRBV19 | .